This T cell receptor beta chain originates from a study of T cell clones after liver transplantation. At the level of the study: Standard immunosuppression, with no induction, continued until 12-24 months after transplant.

The method was immunoSEQ multiplex PCR; TCRdb's version includes in-frame clones alone and lacks a portion of them. Of 60,000 or so clones detected, about 64% appear once; the ten largest clones hold roughly 15%. CDR3 length equals 11 residues. Germline lookup yields CDR1 DFQATT and CDR2 SNEGSKA (reference sequence). Unstimulated PBMCs were sorted into CD3+CD4+ and CD3+CD8+ populations. The sequence came from a human donor who received a liver transplant. The starting material was CD4+ T cells from blood, obtained before liver transplant. J is TRBJ2-7 and V is TRBV20-1; 8 bases are shared with TRBD1. Here the CDR3 reads CSADRGREQYF. The CDR3 DNA reads as TGCAGCGCAGACAGGGGACGCGAGCAGTACTTC.